The clone carrying this T cell receptor (beta chain) was recorded a few times. Single viable CD3+CD4+CD8-CD45RO+ cells were sorted as the memory CD4+ T cells. Libraries were prepared by immunoSEQ multiplex PCR; TCRdb keeps only in-frame clonotypes and omits some of them. The table shows under 55,000 clones, with around 82% occurring only once. This specimen belongs to a study of memory CD4+ T cells and cytomegalovirus serostatus. The V and J ends lost 5 bases and 2 bases respectively, with 13 bases between them. The CDR3 spans 14 residues. CDR1 and CDR2 from the germline V gene are MDHEN and SYDVKM. The rearrangement links TRBV28 to TRBJ2-7, with D perhaps TRBD1 or TRBD2 (5 bases each). The TCR sequence derives from an adult in good health and CMV-seropositive. The sample was memory CD4+ T cells from blood. The CDR3 protein is CASSMGRRTYEQYF. The CDR3 DNA reads TGTGCCAGCAGTATGGGACGTAGGACCTACGAGCAGTACTTC. The full variable domain, rest sourced from reference TRBV28 and TRBJ2-7, is DVKVTQSSRYLVKRTGEKVFLECVQDMDHENMFWYRQDPGLGLRLIYFSYDVKMKEKGDIPEGYSVSREKKERFSLILESASTNQTSMYLCASSMGRRTYEQYFGPGTRLTVT.